The next 26 T cell receptor beta chains were all read from a single sample in a study of OX40 agonist ivuxolimab in advanced cancers. Library construction relied on the immunoSEQ multiplex PCR assay. Imported from immuneACCESS, the table was reduced by TCRdb to in-frame sequences with V and J called. These copies leave out some clones; in studies compared against another copy, an unresolved V gene accounts for under half, and the cause of the remainder is not known. Present in this sample are about 46,000 clones, about 89% of which were seen just once. The biggest ten clones account for 12% of the sample. The starting material was CD4+ or CD8+ T cells sorted from blood, obtained in a trial of the OX40 agonist ivuxolimab. The source is an adult with an advanced solid tumor such as melanoma, head and neck, liver or kidney cancer.

This sequence joins TRBV27 and TRBJ1-1; 7 positions agree with TRBD1. Trimming removed 2 bases from V and 1 base from J; junction bases left unmatched: 4. The CDR3 extends over 15 amino acids. Germline V lookup: CDR1 MNHEY, CDR2 SMNVEV (reference sequence). Written as DNA, the CDR3 is TGTGCCAGCAGTTTAGACAGGGACCCGAACACTGAAGCTTTCTTT. Amino acid sequence: CASSLDRDPNTEAFF.

This clone was seen many times. The DNA of the CDR3 is TGTGCCAGCAGACCGGGAGCGAACACCGGGGAGCTGTTTTTT. Amino acid sequence: CASRPGANTGELFF. This chain connects TRBV11-3 to TRBJ2-2, with D tentatively TRBD2 (6 bases). There are 14 residues in the CDR3. V shed 6 bases and J shed 0 bases, with 8 bases lying between them. Germline loops: CDR1 SGHNT, CDR2 YENEEA.

V is TRBV29-1 and J is TRBJ2-2, with 10 bases matching TRBD2. In germline, CDR1 is SQVTM, CDR2 ANQGSEA. The CDR3 has 15 residues. V was pared by 6 bases and J by 3 bases, with 7 bases of the junction left unmatched. The CDR3 reads CSVRELAGDTGELFF. CDR3 sequence (DNA): TGCAGCGTACGAGAGCTAGCGGGAGACACCGGGGAGCTGTTTTTT.

The chain has TRBV28 and TRBJ1-1, with D tentatively TRBD1 (6 bases). This CDR3 spans 14 amino acids. Trimming left V 5 bases short and J 1 base short, with 11 bases between. Germline V gives CDR1 MDHEN, CDR2 SYDVKM. In nucleotides, the CDR3 is TGTGCCAGCAGTGGCCTCAGGGGGAACACTGAAGCTTTCTTT. It translates to CASSGLRGNTEAFF. The full variable domain, in which reference TRBV28 and TRBJ1-1 provide the parts outside the CDR3, is DVKVTQSSRYLVKRTGEKVFLECVQDMDHENMFWYRQDPGLGLRLIYFSYDVKMKEKGDIPEGYSVSREKKERFSLILESASTNQTSMYLCASSGLRGNTEAFFGQGTRLTVV.

The V gene is TRBV28, the J gene TRBJ2-2, with 11 bases aligning to TRBD1. The CDR3 length is 13 residues. From germline, CDR1 is MDHEN and CDR2 SYDVKM. The V gene end was trimmed by 7 bases and the J gene end by 7 bases; junction bases not matched to a gene: 2. This chain's CDR3 is CASKGQGVGELFF. CDR3 DNA: TGTGCCAGCAAGGGACAGGGGGTCGGGGAGCTGTTTTTT.

This chain uses TRBV4-3 with TRBJ1-1; 7 nucleotides align to TRBD1. The CDR3 spans 18 residues. V lost 0 bases to trimming and J lost 0 bases; unmatched junction nucleotides: 10. Germline lookup yields CDR1 LGHNA and CDR2 YSLEER. CDR3 protein: CASSQDLGSRGMNTEAFF. CDR3 nucleotides: TGCGCCAGCAGCCAAGATTTAGGGAGCAGGGGGATGAACACTGAAGCTTTCTTT.

The rearrangement joins TRBV5-6 to TRBJ2-7; TRBD1 aligns across 7 bases. With V trimmed by 4 bases and J by 0 bases, 10 bases remained unmatched. CDR3 length: 16 residues. Germline-derived CDR1 and CDR2 are SGHDT and YYEEEE. The CDR3 reads CASSSQLGQPSYEQYF. CDR3 bases: TGTGCCAGCAGCAGCCAGCTGGGACAGCCCTCCTACGAGCAGTACTTC.

This chain connects TRBV6-5 to TRBJ1-5; 8 bases are shared with TRBD1. This CDR3 comprises 15 residues. With V trimmed by 2 bases and J by 2 bases, 2 bases remained unmatched. Germline V lookup: CDR1 MNHEY, CDR2 SVGAGI. The CDR3 DNA is TGTGCCAGCAGTTACGGGACAGGAGGCAATCAGCCCCAGCATTTT. This encodes CASSYGTGGNQPQHF.

The chain recombines TRBV7-8 with TRBJ2-3; weak D call: TRBD2 (5 bases). CDR1 and CDR2 (germline): SGHVS, FQNEAQ. This CDR3 is built from 12 residues. Trimming shortened V by 1 base and J by 6 bases, and 5 bases separated the two germline ends. CDR3 protein: CASSLGRDTQYF. The CDR3 DNA reads as TGTGCCAGCAGCTTAGGGAGGGATACGCAGTATTTT. The full variable domain, in which reference TRBV7-8 and TRBJ2-3 provide the parts outside the CDR3, is GAGVSQSPRYKVAKRGQDVALRCDPISGHVSLFWYQQALGQGPEFLTYFQNEAQLDKSGLPSDRFFAERPEGSVSTLKIQRTQQEDSAVYLCASSLGRDTQYFGPGTRLTVL.

The chain recombines TRBV28 with TRBJ2-6; 9 nucleotides line up with TRBD1. Per the germline V gene, CDR1 is MDHEN and CDR2 is SYDVKM. This CDR3 is built from 17 residues. The V segment lost 4 bases and the J segment 3 bases; nucleotides outside the gene matches: 7. CDR3 sequence reads: CASSSGTGIYGANVLTF. CDR3 sequence (DNA): TGTGCCAGCAGTTCCGGGACAGGGATTTATGGGGCCAACGTCCTGACTTTC.

The rearrangement uses TRBV27 and TRBJ2-1; a weak D match, TRBD1 (6 bases). V lost 6 bases and J lost 0, with 12 bases in between. Germline V CDR1 and CDR2: MNHEY, SMNVEV (reference sequence). CDR3 size: 15 residues. The CDR3 coding sequence is TGTGCCAGCAGCCCGGGACATCCCTCCTACAATGAGCAGTTCTTC. This gives the protein CASSPGHPSYNEQFF.

The rearrangement joins TRBV7-2 to TRBJ1-1, with no clear D. V was clipped by 5 bases and J by 6 bases, with 16 bases between them. This CDR3 is 14 amino acids long. CDR1 is SGHTA and CDR2 is FQGNSA in the germline V gene. CDR3 region: CASSPGLGGAEAFF. The CDR3 DNA reads as TGTGCCAGCAGCCCTGGTCTGGGCGGGGCTGAAGCTTTCTTT.

The CDR3 sequence is CASSVAAGGQHEQFF. The CDR3 DNA sequence: TGTGCCAGCAGCGTAGCGGCGGGAGGGCAACATGAGCAGTTCTTC. V usage is TRBV9 and J usage is TRBJ2-1; 9 bases line up with TRBD2. The CDR3 loop spans 15 amino acids. The V and J ends lost 0 bases and 8 bases, in that order; junction bases with no gene match: 6. CDR1 is SGDLS and CDR2 is YYNGEE in the germline V gene.

The V gene is TRBV15, the J gene TRBJ2-1; a possible D gene is TRBD2 (6 bases). CDR3 size: 16 residues. Between the trimmed V and J ends, which lost 3 bases and 0 bases, there was a span of 12 bases. Per germline, CDR1 LNHNV and CDR2 YYDKDF (reference sequence). The CDR3 region is CATSSGLSVSYNEQFF. CDR3 nucleotide sequence: TGTGCCACCAGCAGCGGACTATCCGTCTCCTACAATGAGCAGTTCTTC.

V and J are TRBV18 and TRBJ2-7; D may be TRBD2 (5 bases). The CDR3 is 16 amino acids. Germline CDR1 and CDR2: KGHSH and LQKENI. V lost 3 bases and J lost 2, with 17 bases in between. CDR3 in amino acids: CASSPSDGGLTYEQYF. The CDR3 DNA reads TGTGCCAGCTCACCCTCGGATGGCGGGCTTACCTACGAGCAGTACTTC.

The chain employs TRBV7-6 and TRBJ2-3; TRBD1 matches at 7 bases. The germline V gene encodes CDR1 SGHVS and CDR2 FNYEAQ. The ends lost 4 bases at V and 5 bases at J; junction bases unmatched: 9. The CDR3 consists of 15 residues. CDR3 sequence: CASSYRQGEKDTQYF. For the CDR3, the DNA is TGTGCCAGCAGCTACCGACAGGGCGAGAAAGATACGCAGTATTTT.

This chain connects TRBV19 to TRBJ1-1, with D perhaps matching TRBD1 (5 bases). Germline loops: CDR1 LNHDA, CDR2 SQIVND (reference sequence). The length of the CDR3 is 14 residues. Deletions cut 10 bases from V and 3 bases from J, with 18 bases between. CDR3 DNA sequence: TGTGCCACCGACCCTGGGGGGGTTTACACTGAAGCTTTCTTT. Translated, it gives CATDPGGVYTEAFF.

This clone was seen only once. This chain connects TRBV7-9 to TRBJ2-7; the D is unclear. The V gene's germline CDR1 is SEHNR and CDR2 FQNEAQ (reference sequence). The CDR3 runs to 12 residues. Trimming cost V 5 bases and J 4 bases, with 9 bases left between them. CDR3 DNA sequence: TGTGCCAGCAGCCCCCGACCTTACGAGCAGTACTTC. As protein: CASSPRPYEQYF.

The chain has TRBV7-2 and TRBJ2-1; TRBD2 might be the D (7 bases). Germline loops: CDR1 SGHTA, CDR2 FQGNSA. V shed 2 bases and J shed 8 bases, with 13 bases lying between them. The CDR3 extends over 14 amino acids. CDR3 region: CASSLYGGRDEQFF. The DNA of the CDR3 is TGTGCCAGCAGCTTATACGGGGGGCGTGATGAGCAGTTCTTC.

The chain couples TRBV2 to TRBJ2-2, with 13 bases matching TRBD2. There are 18 residues in the CDR3. Germline V gene lookup returns CDR1 SNHLY and CDR2 FYNNEI. The trim removed 5 bases at V and 3 bases at J, leaving 9 bases unmatched. CDR3 coding DNA: TGTGCCAGCAGTATGGGACTAGCGGGGCGAGTTTACACCGGGGAGCTGTTTTTT. The encoded protein is CASSMGLAGRVYTGELFF.

The gene calls are TRBV6-5 and TRBJ2-1, with D perhaps TRBD2 (6 bases). With 6 bases removed from V and 6 bases from J, the gap between germline ends came to 18 bases. There are 15 residues in the CDR3. Germline lookup yields CDR1 MNHEY and CDR2 SVGAGI. DNA for the CDR3: TGTGCCAGCAGAGACGGACTAAGCACGCCCAATGAGCAGTTCTTC. Translated: CASRDGLSTPNEQFF.

This rearrangement joins TRBV9 to TRBJ2-2, with D perhaps TRBD1 or TRBD2 (5 bases each). The CDR3 is made up of 15 amino acids. Germline CDR1 is SGDLS and CDR2 is YYNGEE. The V and J ends lost 1 base and 3 bases respectively, with 10 bases between them. CDR3: CASSVTGADTGELFF. In DNA form, the CDR3 reads TGTGCCAGCAGCGTAACCGGGGCAGACACCGGGGAGCTGTTTTTT.

The V call is TRBV19, the J call TRBJ1-1; D is perhaps TRBD1 (6 bases). Germline CDR1 reads LNHDA; CDR2 reads SQIVND (reference sequence). CDR3 size: 17 residues. V dropped 5 bases and J dropped 3 bases, with 22 bases sitting between them. CDR3 coding DNA: TGTGCCAGTAGTCCCCGGACGGGGGCTACCTGGGACACTGAAGCTTTCTTT. Residues: CASSPRTGATWDTEAFF. Full variable domain (missing parts from reference TRBV19 and TRBJ1-1): DGGITQSPKYLFRKEGQNVTLSCEQNLNHDAMYWYRQDPGQGLRLIYYSQIVNDFQKGDIAEGYSVSREKKESFPLTVTSAQKNPTAFYLCASSPRTGATWDTEAFFGQGTRLTVV.

The rearrangement links TRBV9 to TRBJ1-3; D gene ambiguous. Trimming took off 0 bases at V and 1 base at J, with 11 bases between the two ends. CDR3 size: 16 residues. Looked up from germline, CDR1 is SGDLS and CDR2 is YYNGEE. CDR3 amino acids: CASSVGAVLSGNTIYF. Here the CDR3 DNA reads TGTGCCAGCAGCGTAGGGGCAGTCCTATCTGGAAACACCATATATTTT. Variable domain in full (rest from reference TRBV9 and TRBJ1-3): DSGVTQTPKHLITATGQRVTLRCSPRSGDLSVYWYQQSLDQGLQFLIQYYNGEERAKGNILERFSAQQFPDLHSELNLSSLELGDSALYFCASSVGAVLSGNTIYFGEGSWLTVV.

The chain employs TRBV9 and TRBJ1-3; D not certain. There are 15 residues in the CDR3. Deletions cut 0 bases from V and 0 bases from J, with 7 bases between. In germline, CDR1 is SGDLS, CDR2 YYNGEE. The CDR3, as DNA: TGTGCCAGCAGCGTAGATTTGAGCTCTGGAAACACCATATATTTT. Encoded protein: CASSVDLSSGNTIYF. The full variable domain, completed using reference TRBV9 and TRBJ1-3, is DSGVTQTPKHLITATGQRVTLRCSPRSGDLSVYWYQQSLDQGLQFLIQYYNGEERAKGNILERFSAQQFPDLHSELNLSSLELGDSALYFCASSVDLSSGNTIYFGEGSWLTVV.

The CDR3: CASSQEVPGTGVNGELFF. The CDR3 DNA is TGCGCCAGCAGCCAAGAGGTCCCAGGGACAGGCGTCAACGGGGAGCTGTTTTTT. The chain is built from TRBV4-1 and TRBJ2-2; TRBD1 aligns across 8 bases. The trim removed 0 bases at V and 7 bases at J, leaving 13 bases unmatched. CDR3 length: 18 amino acids. Germline loops: CDR1 MGHRA, CDR2 YSYEKL.